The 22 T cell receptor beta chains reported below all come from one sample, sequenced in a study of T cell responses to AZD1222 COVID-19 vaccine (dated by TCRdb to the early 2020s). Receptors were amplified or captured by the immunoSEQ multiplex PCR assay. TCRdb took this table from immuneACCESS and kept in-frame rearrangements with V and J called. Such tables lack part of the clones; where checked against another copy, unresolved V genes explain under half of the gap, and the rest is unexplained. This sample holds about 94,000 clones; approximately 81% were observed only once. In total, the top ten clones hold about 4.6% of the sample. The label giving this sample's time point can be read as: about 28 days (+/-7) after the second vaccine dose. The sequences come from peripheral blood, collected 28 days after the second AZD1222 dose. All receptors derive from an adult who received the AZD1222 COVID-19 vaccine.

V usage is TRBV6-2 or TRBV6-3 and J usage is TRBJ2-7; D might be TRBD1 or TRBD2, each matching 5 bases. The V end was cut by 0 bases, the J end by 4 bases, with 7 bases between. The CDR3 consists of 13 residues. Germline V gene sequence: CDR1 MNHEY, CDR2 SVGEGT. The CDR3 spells CASSYSGEYEQYF. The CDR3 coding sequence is TGTGCCAGCAGTTACTCGGGGGAATACGAGCAGTACTTC.

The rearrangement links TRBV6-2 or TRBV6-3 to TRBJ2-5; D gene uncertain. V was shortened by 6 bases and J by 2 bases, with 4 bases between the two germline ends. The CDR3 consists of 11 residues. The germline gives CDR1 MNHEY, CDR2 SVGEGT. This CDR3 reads CASSYQETQYF. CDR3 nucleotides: TGTGCCAGCAGCTATCAAGAGACCCAGTACTTC.

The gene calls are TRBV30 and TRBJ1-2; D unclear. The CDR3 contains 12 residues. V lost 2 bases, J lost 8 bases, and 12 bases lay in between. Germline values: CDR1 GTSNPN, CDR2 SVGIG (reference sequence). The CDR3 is CAWSRQSGGYTF. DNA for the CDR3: TGTGCCTGGAGTAGACAATCAGGAGGCTACACCTTC. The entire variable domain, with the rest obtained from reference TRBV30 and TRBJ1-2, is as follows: SQTIHQWPATLVQPVGSPLSLECTVEGTSNPNLYWYRQAAGRGLQLLFYSVGIGQISSEVPQNLSASRPQDRQFILSSKKLLLSDSGFYLCAWSRQSGGYTFGSGTRLTVV.

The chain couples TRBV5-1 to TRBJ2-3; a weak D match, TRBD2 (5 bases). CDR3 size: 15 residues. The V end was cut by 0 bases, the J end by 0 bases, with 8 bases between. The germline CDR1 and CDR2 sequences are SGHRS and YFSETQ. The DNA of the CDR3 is TGCGCCAGCAGCTTGGCGGGGTATAGCACAGATACGCAGTATTTT. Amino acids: CASSLAGYSTDTQYF. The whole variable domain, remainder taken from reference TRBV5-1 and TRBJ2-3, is KAGVTQTPRYLIKTRGQQVTLSCSPISGHRSVSWYQQTPGQGLQFLFEYFSETQRNKGNFPGRFSGRQFSNSRSEMNVSTLELGDSALYLCASSLAGYSTDTQYFGPGTRLTVL.

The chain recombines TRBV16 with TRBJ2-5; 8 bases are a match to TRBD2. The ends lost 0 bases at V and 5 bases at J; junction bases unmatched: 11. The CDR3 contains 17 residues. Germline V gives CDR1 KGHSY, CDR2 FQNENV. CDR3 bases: TGTGCCAGCAGCCAATCGCGGGGACTAGAGGTTGGGGAGACCCAGTACTTC. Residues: CASSQSRGLEVGETQYF.

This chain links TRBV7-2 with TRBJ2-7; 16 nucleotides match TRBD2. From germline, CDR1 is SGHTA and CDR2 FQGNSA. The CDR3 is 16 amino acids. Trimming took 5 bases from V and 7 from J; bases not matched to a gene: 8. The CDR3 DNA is TGTGCCAGCAGCCGGGGGACTAGCGGGAGGGCCTTGGAGCAGTACTTC. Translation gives CASSRGTSGRALEQYF.

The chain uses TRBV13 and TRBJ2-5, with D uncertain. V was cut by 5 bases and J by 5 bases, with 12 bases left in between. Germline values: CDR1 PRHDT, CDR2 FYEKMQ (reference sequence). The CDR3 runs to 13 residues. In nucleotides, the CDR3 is TGTGCCAGCAGCATGGACCGATGGGAGACCCAGTACTTC. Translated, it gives CASSMDRWETQYF.

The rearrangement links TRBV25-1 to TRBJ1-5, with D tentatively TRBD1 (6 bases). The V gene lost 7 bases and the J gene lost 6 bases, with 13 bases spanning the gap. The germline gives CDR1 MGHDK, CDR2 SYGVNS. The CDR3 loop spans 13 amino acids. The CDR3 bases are TGTGCCAGCAACCAGGGGTTGGGTCAGCCCCAGCATTTT. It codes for CASNQGLGQPQHF.

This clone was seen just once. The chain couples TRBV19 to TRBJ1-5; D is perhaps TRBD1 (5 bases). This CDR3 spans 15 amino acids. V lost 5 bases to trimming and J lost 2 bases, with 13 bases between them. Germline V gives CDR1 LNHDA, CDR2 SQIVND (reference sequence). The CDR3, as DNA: TGTGCCAGTAGTCCCCGGAGGGGAGGCAATCAGCCCCAGCATTTT. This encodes CASSPRRGGNQPQHF.

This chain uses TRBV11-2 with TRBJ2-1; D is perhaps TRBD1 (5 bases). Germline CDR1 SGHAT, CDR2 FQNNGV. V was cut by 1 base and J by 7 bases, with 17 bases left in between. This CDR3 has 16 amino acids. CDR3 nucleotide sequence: TGTGCCAGCAGCTTAGGCCCGTTTACAGGCGAGAATGAGCAGTTCTTC. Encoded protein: CASSLGPFTGENEQFF.

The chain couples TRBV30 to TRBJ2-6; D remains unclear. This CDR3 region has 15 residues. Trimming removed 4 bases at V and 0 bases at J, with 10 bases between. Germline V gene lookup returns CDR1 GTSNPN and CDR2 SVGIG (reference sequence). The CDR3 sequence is CAWTHGGSGANVLTF. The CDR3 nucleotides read TGTGCCTGGACCCACGGTGGCTCTGGGGCCAACGTCCTGACTTTC. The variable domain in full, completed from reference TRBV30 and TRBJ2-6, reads SQTIHQWPATLVQPVGSPLSLECTVEGTSNPNLYWYRQAAGRGLQLLFYSVGIGQISSEVPQNLSASRPQDRQFILSSKKLLLSDSGFYLCAWTHGGSGANVLTFGAGSRLTVL.

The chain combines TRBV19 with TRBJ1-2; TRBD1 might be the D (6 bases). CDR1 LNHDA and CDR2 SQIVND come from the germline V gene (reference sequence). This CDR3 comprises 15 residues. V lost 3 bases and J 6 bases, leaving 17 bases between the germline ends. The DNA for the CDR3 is TGTGCCAGTAGTATGGTTTGGGCAGGGGAGGATGGCTACACCTTC. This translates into CASSMVWAGEDGYTF.

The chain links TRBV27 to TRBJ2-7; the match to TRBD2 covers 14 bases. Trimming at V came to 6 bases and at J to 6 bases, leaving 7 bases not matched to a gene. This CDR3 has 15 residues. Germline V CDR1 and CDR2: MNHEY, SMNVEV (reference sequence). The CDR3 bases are TGTGCCAGCAGCCCGGGACTAGCGGGAGAGCGCGAGCAGTACTTC. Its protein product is CASSPGLAGEREQYF.

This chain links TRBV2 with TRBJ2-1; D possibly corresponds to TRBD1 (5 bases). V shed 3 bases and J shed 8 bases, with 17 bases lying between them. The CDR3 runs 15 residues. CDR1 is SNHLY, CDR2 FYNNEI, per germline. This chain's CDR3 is CASSDIGHIVDEQFF. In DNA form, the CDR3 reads TGTGCCAGCAGTGATATAGGACACATCGTCGATGAGCAGTTCTTC.

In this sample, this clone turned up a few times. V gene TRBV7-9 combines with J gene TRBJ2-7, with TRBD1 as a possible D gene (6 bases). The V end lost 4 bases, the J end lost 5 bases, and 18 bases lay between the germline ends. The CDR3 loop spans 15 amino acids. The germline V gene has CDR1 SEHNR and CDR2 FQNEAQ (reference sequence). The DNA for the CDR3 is TGTGCCAGCAGCTCGGTAGGGGGTGAGGACGACGAGCAGTACTTC. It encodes CASSSVGGEDDEQYF.

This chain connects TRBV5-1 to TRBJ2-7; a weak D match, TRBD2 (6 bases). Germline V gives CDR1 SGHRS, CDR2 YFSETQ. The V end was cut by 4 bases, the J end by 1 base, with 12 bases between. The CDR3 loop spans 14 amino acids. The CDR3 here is CASSPGEWSYEQYF. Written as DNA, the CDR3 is TGCGCCAGCAGCCCGGGAGAATGGTCCTACGAGCAGTACTTC.

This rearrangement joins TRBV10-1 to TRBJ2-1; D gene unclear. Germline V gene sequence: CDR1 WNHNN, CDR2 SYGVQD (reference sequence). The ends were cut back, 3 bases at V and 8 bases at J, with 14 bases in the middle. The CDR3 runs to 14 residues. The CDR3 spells CASSDLQEGDEQFF. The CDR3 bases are TGCGCCAGCAGTGATTTGCAGGAAGGCGATGAGCAGTTCTTC.

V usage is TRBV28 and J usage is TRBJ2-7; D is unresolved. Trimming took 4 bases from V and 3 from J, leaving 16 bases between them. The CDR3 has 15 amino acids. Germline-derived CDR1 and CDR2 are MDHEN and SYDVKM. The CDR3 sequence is CASSSTDDQSYEQYF. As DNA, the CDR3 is TGTGCCAGCAGTTCAACCGATGACCAAAGCTACGAGCAGTACTTC. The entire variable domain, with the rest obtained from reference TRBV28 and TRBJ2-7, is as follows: DVKVTQSSRYLVKRTGEKVFLECVQDMDHENMFWYRQDPGLGLRLIYFSYDVKMKEKGDIPEGYSVSREKKERFSLILESASTNQTSMYLCASSSTDDQSYEQYFGPGTRLTVT.

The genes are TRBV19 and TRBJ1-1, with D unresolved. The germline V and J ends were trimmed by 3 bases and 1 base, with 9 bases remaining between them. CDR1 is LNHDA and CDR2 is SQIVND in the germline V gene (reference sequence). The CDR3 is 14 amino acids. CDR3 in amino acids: CASSILGRNTEAFF. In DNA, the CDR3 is TGTGCCAGTAGTATCTTGGGGAGGAACACTGAAGCTTTCTTT.

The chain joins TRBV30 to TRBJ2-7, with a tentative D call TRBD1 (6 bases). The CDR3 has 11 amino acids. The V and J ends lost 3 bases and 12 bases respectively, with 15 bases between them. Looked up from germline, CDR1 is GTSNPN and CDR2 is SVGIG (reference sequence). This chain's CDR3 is CAWSATGRGYF. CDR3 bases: TGTGCCTGGAGCGCCACAGGGAGAGGGTACTTC.

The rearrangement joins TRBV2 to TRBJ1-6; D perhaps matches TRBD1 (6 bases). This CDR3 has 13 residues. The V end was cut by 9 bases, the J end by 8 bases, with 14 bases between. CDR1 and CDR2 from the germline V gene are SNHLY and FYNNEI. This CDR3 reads CARTPSGDSPLHF. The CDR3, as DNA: TGTGCCAGAACCCCGTCAGGGGATTCACCCCTCCACTTT.

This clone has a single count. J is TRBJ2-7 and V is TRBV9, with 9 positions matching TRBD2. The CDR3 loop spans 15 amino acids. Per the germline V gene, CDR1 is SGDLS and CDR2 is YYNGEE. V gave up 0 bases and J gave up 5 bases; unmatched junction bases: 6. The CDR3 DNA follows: TGTGCCAGCAGCGTAGGTGCGGGAGGGCCCCACGAGCAGTACTTC. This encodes CASSVGAGGPHEQYF.